This T cell receptor beta chain was identified in a study of T cells in tuberculosis. At the level of the study: Sequenced TCRs come from CD1B-GMM tetramer-binding T cells.

Germline V CDR1 and CDR2: GTSNPN, SVGIG (reference sequence). V lost 2 bases to trimming and J lost 6 bases; unmatched junction nucleotides: 11. The CDR3 loop spans 16 amino acids. Chain pairing is unknown; alpha and beta were sequenced separately. Sequencing used immunoSEQ multiplex PCR; TCRdb keeps in-frame clones, though not all of them. The sample has approximately 88,000 clones; more than 75% are singletons. Sorting used thawed, overnight-rested PBMC stained with anti-CD3, a viability dye and GMM-loaded CD1B tetramer. C32 glucose monomycolate from Rhodococcus equi was loaded onto the CD1B tetramers.

The chain joins TRBV30 to TRBJ2-2; 8 bases are a match to TRBD2. The receptor comes from an adult woman with latent tuberculosis. What was sequenced was CD1b-GMM tetramer-negative cells sorted from PBMCs. This CDR3 is CAWSTPNGGGPGELFF. The CDR3 DNA follows: TGTGCCTGGAGTACCCCCAACGGGGGGGGTCCCGGGGAGCTGTTTTTT.